Listed below are T cell receptor beta chains from one sample, sequenced in a study of blood T cell repertoires in COVID-19. Clones were sequenced by immunoSEQ multiplex PCR, and TCRdb holds only the in-frame ones, with some missing. Here the sample spans fewer than 250,000 clones, about 90% being singletons. The sequenced sample was PBMCs or T cells enriched from blood (not recorded which). These receptors originate from a man aged 25-45 years who had recovered from COVID-19. The CDR3 runs from the conserved cysteine through the conserved F or W. D genes are given only for firm matches. Rows may omit the clone size; those that give it use once, few, many or a size class.

clone size	D gene	J gene	V gene	CDR3 protein	CDR3 DNA
-	-	TRBJ2-7	TRBV30	CAWSGRYEQYF	TGTGCCTGGAGTGGTCGCTACGAGCAGTACTTC
-	TRBD2	TRBJ2-1	TRBV27	CASEPRGARTSGLRYNEQFF	TGTGCCAGCGAACCCCGGGGGGCAAGGACTAGCGGGCTCAGATACAATGAGCAGTTCTTC
-	-	TRBJ1-4	TRBV5-1	CASSLDRANEKLFF	TGCGCCAGCAGCTTGGACAGAGCTAATGAAAAACTGTTTTTT
once	-	TRBJ1-3	TRBV5-1	CASSLDRSSGNTIYF	TGCGCCAGCAGCTTGGACAGGAGCTCTGGAAACACCATATATTTT
-	TRBD1	TRBJ2-1	TRBV7-2	CASSLHRGSYNEQFF	TGTGCCAGCAGCTTACACAGGGGCTCCTACAATGAGCAGTTCTTC
-	TRBD2	TRBJ2-1	TRBV7-9	CASSPILAGGRNEQFF	TGTGCCAGCAGCCCAATCCTAGCGGGGGGGCGGAATGAGCAGTTCTTC
-	TRBD1	TRBJ2-1	TRBV5-1	CASGQASSYNEQFF	TGCGCCAGCGGACAGGCTAGCTCCTACAATGAGCAGTTCTTC
-	-	TRBJ2-7	TRBV4-2	CASSQGYAGDWYF	TGTGCCAGCAGCCAAGGGTATGCGGGCGACTGGTACTTC
-	-	TRBJ2-7	TRBV6-5	CASTAGTAYYEQYF	TGTGCCAGCACTGCCGGGACTGCTTACTACGAGCAGTACTTC
-	TRBD1	TRBJ2-5	TRBV18	CASSPAWTGGLETQYF	TGTGCCAGCTCTCCCGCCTGGACAGGTGGACTGGAGACCCAGTACTTC
-	-	TRBJ2-3	TRBV19	CASSITGSGSGADTQYF	TGTGCCAGTAGTATAACGGGTTCGGGGTCTGGGGCAGATACGCAGTATTTT
-	-	TRBJ2-1	TRBV3-1/TRBV3-2	CASSLPSDPAYNEQFF	TGTGCCAGCAGCCTCCCTTCCGATCCAGCCTACAATGAGCAGTTCTTC
-	TRBD1	TRBJ2-4	TRBV4-2	CASSQEYRTGAVAKNIQYF	TGTGCCAGCAGCCAAGAATATCGGACAGGGGCAGTAGCCAAAAACATTCAGTACTTC
-	TRBD1	TRBJ1-4	TRBV9	CASSADIGTGAKLFF	TGTGCCAGCAGCGCAGACATTGGGACAGGGGCAAAACTGTTTTTT
-	-	TRBJ2-1	TRBV4-2	CASSQDGELYNEQFF	TGTGCCAGCAGCCAAGACGGGGAGCTCTACAATGAGCAGTTCTTC
-	-	TRBJ2-7	TRBV29-1	CSVESSENAYEQYF	TGCAGCGTTGAATCTAGCGAAAATGCCTACGAGCAGTACTTC
-	TRBD1	TRBJ1-2	TRBV5-1	CASRGQGFTAGGYTF	TGCGCCAGCAGGGGACAGGGTTTCACAGCAGGTGGCTACACCTTC
-	TRBD2	TRBJ2-7	TRBV7-9	CASSSRLAGSYEQYF	TGTGCCAGCAGCTCAAGACTAGCGGGTTCCTACGAGCAGTACTTC
-	TRBD1	TRBJ2-1	TRBV10-1	CASSEGQGFNEQFF	TGCGCCAGCAGTGAGGGACAGGGGTTTAATGAGCAGTTCTTC
-	TRBD2	TRBJ2-2	TRBV11-2	CASSPPVAGGPGAGELFF	TGTGCCAGCAGCCCCCCGGTGGCGGGAGGGCCTGGGGCCGGGGAGCTGTTTTTT
-	-	TRBJ1-1	TRBV7-9	CATSGGRARGDPEAFF	TGTGCCACCTCGGGGGGCAGGGCCCGAGGGGATCCTGAAGCTTTCTTT
-	TRBD1	TRBJ1-5	TRBV18	CASSPGQAISNQPQHF	TGTGCCAGCTCTCCGGGACAGGCAATTAGCAATCAGCCCCAGCATTTT
once	-	TRBJ2-1	TRBV18	CASSLNRIVSYNEQFF	TGTGCCAGCTCACTGAACAGGATTGTCTCCTACAATGAGCAGTTCTTC
-	TRBD1	TRBJ2-3	TRBV13	CASNRKSRDRVADTQYF	TGTGCCAGCAACCGAAAATCCCGGGACAGGGTGGCAGATACGCAGTATTTT
-	-	TRBJ2-7	TRBV7-2	CASSLVLAYEQYF	TGTGCCAGCAGCTTAGTACTAGCCTACGAGCAGTACTTC
-	TRBD1	TRBJ2-2	TRBV2	CASRATGGSGELFF	TGTGCCAGCAGGGCGACAGGGGGCTCGGGGGAGCTGTTTTTT
once	-	TRBJ2-5	TRBV5-1	CASSSGQRQETQYF	TGCGCCAGCAGCTCCGGACAACGCCAAGAGACCCAGTACTTC
-	TRBD1	TRBJ2-5	TRBV6-6	CASSGQGEETQYF	TGTGCCAGCTCGGGACAGGGGGAAGAGACCCAGTACTTC
once	TRBD1	TRBJ1-5	TRBV5-6	CASSLQGARGQPQHF	TGTGCCAGCAGCCTACAGGGGGCGCGTGGGCAGCCCCAGCATTTT
-	-	TRBJ1-3	TRBV6-2/TRBV6-3	CASSPAGGTGNTIYF	TGTGCCAGCAGCCCGGCGGGAGGGACTGGAAACACCATATATTTT
-	TRBD1	TRBJ2-1	TRBV19	CASSTGTGVFNEQFF	TGTGCCAGTAGTACCGGGACAGGGGTATTCAATGAGCAGTTCTTC
-	-	TRBJ1-1	TRBV12-3/TRBV12-4	CASSFTGTTEAFF	TGTGCCAGCAGTTTTACAGGGACCACTGAAGCTTTCTTT
-	-	TRBJ1-1	TRBV7-9	CASSLYFQGAEAFF	TGTGCCAGCAGCTTATACTTCCAGGGCGCTGAAGCTTTCTTT
-	TRBD1	TRBJ1-1	TRBV19	CASSIGTGPYTRAFF	TGTGCCAGTAGTATTGGGACAGGTCCTTATACACGAGCTTTCTTT
few	TRBD2	TRBJ2-3	TRBV4-1	CASSQDRASGVTDTQYF	TGCGCCAGCAGCCAAGATAGGGCTAGCGGAGTCACAGATACGCAGTATTTT
-	-	TRBJ1-2	TRBV5-1	CASSLAETDGHGYTF	TGCGCCAGCAGCTTGGCGGAGACAGACGGCCATGGCTACACCTTC
once	-	TRBJ2-4	TRBV5-8	CASSSYSGLNKNIQYF	TGTGCCAGCAGCTCTTATAGCGGTCTAAACAAAAACATTCAGTACTTC
-	-	TRBJ2-7	TRBV10-2	CASTESGAHEQYF	TGCGCCAGCACGGAATCAGGGGCCCACGAGCAGTACTTC
-	-	TRBJ1-2	TRBV4-3	CASSQDKAAEYYGYTF	TGCGCCAGCAGCCAAGATAAGGCGGCAGAATACTATGGCTACACCTTC
-	TRBD1	TRBJ1-6	TRBV13	CASSRTGEPRSPLHF	TGTGCCAGCAGCAGGACAGGGGAACCCAGGTCACCCCTCCACTTT
-	-	TRBJ2-7	TRBV19	CASSPGVYEQYF	TGTGCCAGTAGTCCTGGAGTCTACGAGCAGTACTTC